This T cell receptor beta chain derives from a study of T cells of healthy individuals. In its sample, this clonotype was seen many times. Germline V CDR1 and CDR2: SGHTA, FQGNSA. V was cut by 0 bases and J by 2 bases, with 11 bases left in between. The CDR3 extends over 16 amino acids. TCRdb redid the calling of the 5' RACE reads with MiXCR, one entry per CDR3 protein. This table has over 95,000 distinct CDR3 sequences, roughly a sixth appearing once. The receptor was derived from a human donor in good health. The J gene is TRBJ2-1, the V gene TRBV7-2, with D hard to call. The CDR3 spells CASSLASARTYNEQFF. The CDR3 DNA reads TGTGCCAGCAGCTTAGCGAGCGCCAGAACCTACAATGAGCAGTTCTTC.